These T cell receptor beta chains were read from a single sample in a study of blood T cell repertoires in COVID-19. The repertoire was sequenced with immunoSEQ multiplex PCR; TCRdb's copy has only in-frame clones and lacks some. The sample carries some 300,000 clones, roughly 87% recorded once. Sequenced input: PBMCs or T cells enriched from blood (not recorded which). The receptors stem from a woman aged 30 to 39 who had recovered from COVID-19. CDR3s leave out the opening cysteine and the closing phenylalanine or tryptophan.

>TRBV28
ASSFGQSEQY
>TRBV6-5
ASSYMAAAENTEAF
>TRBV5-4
ASTNGGAQSPEAF
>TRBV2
ASSPDRGRGNTIY
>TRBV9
ASTNTRAF
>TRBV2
ASKLDSTNTEAF
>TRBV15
ATSALRGQGGTGELF
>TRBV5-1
ASSLRQGATNEKLF
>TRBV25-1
ASSEYRGTPPGYEQY
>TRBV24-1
ATSGGGNSYEQY
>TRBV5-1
ASSLGQGDEQY
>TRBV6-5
ASIRQGARFEQY
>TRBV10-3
AISGSTGGGGYT
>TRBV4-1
ASSQGILNTEAF
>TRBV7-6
ASSPTPARVETQY
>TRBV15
ATSRAGKQPQH
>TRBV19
ASTSPGTVLNTIY
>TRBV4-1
ASSQDRQGSDEQY
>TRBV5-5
ASSLSVLAAGNTIY
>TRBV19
ASSIRGVADTQY
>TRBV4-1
ASSQDDDNNQPQH
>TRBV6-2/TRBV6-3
ASSWGAGGGTDTQY
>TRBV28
VIGGGGYGYT
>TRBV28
ASSLWMDSHEQY
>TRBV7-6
ASSLGQDFTDTQY
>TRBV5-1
ASGTGGVAEYGYT
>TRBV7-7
ASSRGGASTDTQY
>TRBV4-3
ASSQDSRTGGLF
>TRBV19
ASTSGQGPNEQY
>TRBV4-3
ASNTWASNSPLH
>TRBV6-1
ASSDGQNSPLH
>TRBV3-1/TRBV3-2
ASSQDLTGGTYNEQF